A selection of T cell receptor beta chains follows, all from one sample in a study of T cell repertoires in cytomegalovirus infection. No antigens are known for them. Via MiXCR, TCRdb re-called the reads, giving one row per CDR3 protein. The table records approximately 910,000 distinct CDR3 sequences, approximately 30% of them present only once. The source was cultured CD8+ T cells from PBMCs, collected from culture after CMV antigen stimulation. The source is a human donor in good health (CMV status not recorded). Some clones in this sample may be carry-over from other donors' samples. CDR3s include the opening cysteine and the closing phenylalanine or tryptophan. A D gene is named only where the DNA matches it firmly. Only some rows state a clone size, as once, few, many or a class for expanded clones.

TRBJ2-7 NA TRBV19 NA CASSIDLRQHEQYF TGTGCCAGTAGTATAGATCTAAGGCAGCACGAGCAGTACTTC
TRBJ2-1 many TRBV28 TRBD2 CASSLFGGGNEQFF TGTGCCAGCAGTTTATTTGGGGGAGGGAATGAGCAGTTCTTC
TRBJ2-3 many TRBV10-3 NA CAISGGGDGTDTQYF TGTGCCATCAGTGGCGGCGGGGACGGCACAGATACGCAGTATTTT
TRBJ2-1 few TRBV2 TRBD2 CATLSGGSSYNEQFF TGTGCCACCTTGAGCGGGGGCAGCTCCTACAATGAGCAGTTCTTC
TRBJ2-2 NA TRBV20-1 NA CSARDSETGELFF TGCAGTGCTAGAGATTCTGAGACCGGGGAGCTGTTTTTT
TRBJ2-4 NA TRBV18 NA CVSSPPDGEAKNIQYF TGTGTCAGCTCACCACCGGACGGTGAGGCCAAAAACATTCAGTACTTC
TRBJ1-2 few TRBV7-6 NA CASSPRGGANYGYTF TGTGCCAGCAGCCCCCGGGGGGGAGCTAACTATGGCTACACCTTC
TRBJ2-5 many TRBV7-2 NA CASSPRQMGIGKTQYF TGTGCCAGCAGCCCCAGACAGATGGGTATTGGGAAGACCCAGTACTTC
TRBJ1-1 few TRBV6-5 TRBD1 CASSYSQGAQGAFF TGTGCCAGCAGTTATTCGCAGGGGGCGCAGGGAGCTTTCTTT
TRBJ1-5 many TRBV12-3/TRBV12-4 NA CASSPGWGNQPQHF TGTGCCAGCAGCCCCGGGTGGGGCAATCAGCCCCAGCATTTT
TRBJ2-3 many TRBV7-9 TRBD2 CASSHTSGGVGDTQYF TGTGCCAGCAGCCACACTAGCGGCGGCGTGGGAGATACGCAGTATTTT
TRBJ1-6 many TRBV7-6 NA CASSLVPETRVGFFRNSPLHF TGTGCCAGCAGCTTAGTACCGGAGACAAGGGTTGGATTTTTCCGTAATTCACCCCTCCACTTT
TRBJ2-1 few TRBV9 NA CASTIGNNEQFF TGTGCCAGCACGATCGGGAACAATGAGCAGTTCTTC
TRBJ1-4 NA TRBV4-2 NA CASSQGDSSPAHNEKLFF TGTGCCAGCAGCCAAGGGGATAGTAGTCCAGCACATAATGAAAAACTGTTTTTT
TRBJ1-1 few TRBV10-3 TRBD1 CAIKPGQGGNTEAFF TGTGCCATCAAACCTGGACAGGGGGGCAACACTGAAGCTTTCTTT
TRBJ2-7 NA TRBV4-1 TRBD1 CASSQERDSSYEQYF TGCGCCAGCAGCCAAGAAAGGGACAGCTCCTACGAGCAGTACTTC
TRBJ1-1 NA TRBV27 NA CAISLSDTTEAFF TGTGCCATCAGTTTATCTGACACCACTGAAGCTTTCTTT
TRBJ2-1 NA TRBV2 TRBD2 CASGRGAGGRGDEQFF TGTGCCAGCGGCCGGGGAGCGGGGGGCCGGGGGGATGAGCAGTTCTTC
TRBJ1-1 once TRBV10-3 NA CASLDQGNQAVEAFF TGTGCCAGTCTTGACCAGGGTAACCAGGCCGTTGAAGCTTTCTTT
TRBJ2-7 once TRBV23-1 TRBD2 CASRVEAGPFYEQYF TGCGCCAGCAGGGTTGAAGCGGGGCCCTTCTACGAGCAGTACTTC
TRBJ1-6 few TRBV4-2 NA CASSQSRPSALHF TGTGCCAGCAGCCAAAGTCGGCCATCGGCCCTCCACTTT
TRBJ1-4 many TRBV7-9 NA CASSPPPVIMNEKLFF TGTGCCAGCAGCCCACCACCAGTGATTATGAATGAAAAACTGTTTTTT
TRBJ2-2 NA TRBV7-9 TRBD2 CALTGLASGELFF TGTGCCCTTACGGGACTAGCCTCCGGGGAGCTGTTTTTT
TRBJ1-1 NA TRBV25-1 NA CASSEMLGFTEAFF TGTGCCAGCAGTGAAATGCTCGGCTTCACTGAAGCTTTCTTT
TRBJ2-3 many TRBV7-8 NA CASSLARASSTDTQYF TGTGCCAGCAGCTTAGCGAGGGCGTCTAGCACAGATACGCAGTATTTT
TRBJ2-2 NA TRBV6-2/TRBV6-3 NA CASSYSVVADTGELFF TGTGCCAGCAGTTACTCAGTAGTCGCGGACACCGGGGAGCTGTTTTTT
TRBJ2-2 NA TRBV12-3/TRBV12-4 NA CASSPPGQLTGELFF TGTGCCAGCAGCCCACCTGGACAACTCACCGGGGAGCTGTTTTTT
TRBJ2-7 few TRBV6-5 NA CASSLDSSFSYEQYF TGTGCCAGCAGCCTTGACTCATCCTTCTCCTACGAGCAGTACTTC
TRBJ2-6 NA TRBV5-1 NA CASSLDREFSEGANVLTF TGCGCCAGCAGCTTGGACAGGGAATTTAGTGAGGGGGCCAACGTCCTGACTTTC
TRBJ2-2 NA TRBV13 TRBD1 CASSSGQEGYTGELFF TGTGCCAGCAGCTCCGGACAGGAAGGGTACACCGGGGAGCTGTTTTTT
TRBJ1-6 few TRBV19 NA CASTLGPRFSYNSPLHF TGTGCCAGTACCCTCGGCCCCCGATTCTCCTATAATTCACCCCTCCACTTT
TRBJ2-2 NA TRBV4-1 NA CASSQIAPATANTGELFF TGCGCCAGCAGCCAGATCGCCCCGGCGACAGCGAACACCGGGGAGCTGTTTTTT